This T cell receptor beta chain stems from a study of identical twins (dated by TCRdb to the mid-2010s). Background on the whole study: TCR alpha and beta repertoires from monozygotic twins, unrelated adults of various ages and cord blood were deep-sequenced to test whether fetal clonotypes persist. Replicate twin experiments were performed at different times using different library preparation protocols to rule out contamination.

Every donor was a healthy Caucasian. This clonotype was counted ten times or more. Its antigen has not been determined. One end of the junction does not line up with germline, which may come from a read error. Libraries came from 5' RACE. The instrument was an Illumina HiSeq 2000. Template switching added a universal primer binding site, and the final cDNA carried a unique molecular identifier that allowed TCR cDNA molecules to be counted accurately. First-strand cDNA for TCR alpha and beta chains was synthesized from specific primers in the conserved constant-segment region. To control for contamination, every cDNA library was double barcoded, receiving both a SMART-Mk sample barcode and Illumina barcodes. TruSeq adapter sequences along with Illumina sample barcodes were introduced in two successive PCR steps. The Illumina HiSeq platform was used with custom primers to sequence TCR alpha and beta cDNA libraries. The paper's processing steps were these. Raw reads were processed with MiGEC to extract unique molecular identifiers, and MiXCR was used to determine CDR3 positions. Recombination models were inferred per individual with the repgenHMM and IGoR tools using an EM algorithm. The tcR package in R was used for shared clonotype analysis, with sharing normalized by the product of cloneset sizes. Out-of-frame nonproductive sequences were analyzed to study raw recombination free of thymic and clonal selection effects. TCRdb handled the public reads itself, with Q25 trimming in fastp and clone calling in MiXCR, and kept productive beta chains. Duplicate CDR3 protein sequences are folded into a single record with the most common DNA and genes. None of the V and J calls come from the authors' own analysis; TCRdb made them. This sample comprises approximately 1.8 million distinct CDR3 sequences, 25% to 35% of them detected only once. The ten largest clones take up 0.25% to 0.3% of the sample.

What the research found in general, with its limitations: Excess twin sharing in beta out-of-frame sequences was weaker because fewer shared sequences lowered the signal-to-noise ratio. Recombination models systematically underestimated out-of-frame TCR alpha sharing in monozygotic twins but agreed with sharing between unrelated individuals. Because the same donors could not be followed over many years, the conclusions relied on cross-sectional statistical analysis. Invariant T cells such as MAIT and iNKT could partly confound zero-insertion analyses, though diverse VJ usage argued against this for most clonotypes. Compared with coincidental sharing between unrelated individuals, out-of-frame TCR alpha sequences shared between twins showed an excess of sequences with low generation probability. Fewer insertions were carried by abundant cord blood beta clonotypes, a similar but weaker trend appeared in young adult naive repertoires, and no such trend appeared in memory repertoires.

The CDR3 starts with the cysteine, ends with the phenylalanine, and has 15 residues. Here the CDR3 DNA is all that survives: 45 bases in frame from base 1. From a lookup of the germline V gene, CDR1 and CDR2 are SGDLS and YYNGEE. The TCR sequence derives from a newborn girl in good health. The rearranged chain carries TRBV9 and TRBJ2-3; 9 junctional bases match TRBD2. Sequences were obtained from cord blood. The CDR3 protein: CASSALAGGTDTQYF. The DNA reads as follows: TGCGCCAGCAGTGCACTAGCGGGCGGCACAGATACGCAGTATTTT.